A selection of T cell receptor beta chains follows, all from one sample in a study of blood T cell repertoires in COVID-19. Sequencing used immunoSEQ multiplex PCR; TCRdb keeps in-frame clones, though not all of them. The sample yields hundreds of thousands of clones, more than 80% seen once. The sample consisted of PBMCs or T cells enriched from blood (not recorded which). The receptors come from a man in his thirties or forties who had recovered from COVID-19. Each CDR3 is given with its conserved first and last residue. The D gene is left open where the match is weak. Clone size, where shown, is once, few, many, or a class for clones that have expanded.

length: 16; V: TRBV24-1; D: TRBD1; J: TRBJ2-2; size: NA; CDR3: CATSIAGGFDTGELFF; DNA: TGTGCCACCAGTATCGCAGGGGGTTTTGACACCGGGGAGCTGTTTTTT
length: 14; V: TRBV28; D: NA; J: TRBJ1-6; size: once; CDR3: CASTNSGGGSPLHF; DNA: TGTGCCAGCACCAACTCTGGGGGGGGTTCACCCCTCCACTTT
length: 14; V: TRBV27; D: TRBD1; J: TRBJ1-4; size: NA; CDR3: CASSYRGGGEKLFF; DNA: TGTGCCAGCAGTTACAGGGGTGGCGGTGAAAAACTGTTTTTT
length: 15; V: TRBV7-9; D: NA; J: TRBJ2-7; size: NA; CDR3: CASSQPQGLGGEQYF; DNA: TGTGCCAGCAGCCAACCCCAGGGGCTGGGCGGCGAGCAGTACTTC
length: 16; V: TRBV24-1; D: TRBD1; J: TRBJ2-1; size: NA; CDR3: CATSVDRDSFSNEQFF; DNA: TGTGCCACCAGTGTTGATAGGGACAGCTTCTCCAATGAGCAGTTCTTC
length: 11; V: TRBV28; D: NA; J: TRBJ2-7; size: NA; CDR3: CASSSNYEQYF; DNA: TGTGCCAGCAGTTCAAACTACGAGCAGTACTTC
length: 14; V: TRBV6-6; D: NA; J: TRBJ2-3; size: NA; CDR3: CASSYPGSTDTQYF; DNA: TGTGCCAGCAGTTATCCGGGAAGCACAGATACGCAGTATTTT
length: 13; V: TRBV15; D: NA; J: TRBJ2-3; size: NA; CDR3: CATSRVSVGTQYF; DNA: TGTGCCACCAGCAGAGTGAGCGTAGGCACGCAGTATTTT
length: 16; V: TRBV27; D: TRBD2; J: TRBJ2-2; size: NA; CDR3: CASRGLAGKGAGELFF; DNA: TGTGCCAGCAGAGGGCTAGCGGGAAAGGGTGCCGGGGAGCTGTTTTTT
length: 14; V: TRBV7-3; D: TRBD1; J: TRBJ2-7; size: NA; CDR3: CASSPPDRDYEQYF; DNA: TGTGCCAGCAGCCCGCCCGACAGGGACTACGAGCAGTACTTC
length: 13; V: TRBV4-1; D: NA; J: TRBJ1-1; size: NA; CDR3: CASSQARNTEAFF; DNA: TGCGCCAGCAGCCAAGCTAGGAACACTGAAGCTTTCTTT
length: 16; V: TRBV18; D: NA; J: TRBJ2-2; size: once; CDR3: CASSPVDIANTGELFF; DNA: TGTGCCAGCTCACCTGTGGACATAGCGAACACCGGGGAGCTGTTTTTT
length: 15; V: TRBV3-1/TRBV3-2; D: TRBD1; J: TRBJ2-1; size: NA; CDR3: CASKTGDVLGNEQFF; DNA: TGTGCCAGCAAAACAGGGGACGTACTGGGCAATGAGCAGTTCTTC
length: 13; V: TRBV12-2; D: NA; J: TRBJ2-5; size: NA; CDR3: CASRLGAQETQYF; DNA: TGTGCAAGTCGCTTAGGGGCTCAAGAGACCCAGTACTTC
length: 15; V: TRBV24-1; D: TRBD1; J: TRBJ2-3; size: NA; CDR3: CATGETGGFTDTQYF; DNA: TGTGCCACCGGGGAGACAGGGGGCTTTACAGATACGCAGTATTTT
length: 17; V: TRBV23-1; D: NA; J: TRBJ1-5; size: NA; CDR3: CASSQSGYKGEDVPQHF; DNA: TGCGCCAGCAGTCAATCGGGCTACAAAGGGGAGGATGTGCCCCAGCATTTT
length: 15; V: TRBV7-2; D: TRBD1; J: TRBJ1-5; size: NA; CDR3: CASSFQGTGNQPQHF; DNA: TGTGCCAGCAGCTTCCAAGGGACAGGTAATCAGCCCCAGCATTTT
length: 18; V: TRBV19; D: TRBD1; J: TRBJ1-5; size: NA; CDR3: CASSLWTGAPLSNQPQHF; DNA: TGTGCCAGTAGTCTATGGACAGGGGCCCCTCTTAGCAATCAGCCCCAGCATTTT
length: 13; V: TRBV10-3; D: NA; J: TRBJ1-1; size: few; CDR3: CAISDSGRDEAFF; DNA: TGTGCCATCAGTGATTCAGGGCGGGACGAAGCTTTCTTT
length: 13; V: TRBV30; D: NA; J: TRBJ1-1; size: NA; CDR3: CAWSVQGNTEAFF; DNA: TGTGCCTGGAGTGTACAGGGAAACACTGAAGCTTTCTTT
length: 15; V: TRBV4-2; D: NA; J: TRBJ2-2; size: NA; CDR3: CASSPLAGHTGELFF; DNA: TGTGCCAGCAGCCCGCTGGCGGGACACACCGGGGAGCTGTTTTTT